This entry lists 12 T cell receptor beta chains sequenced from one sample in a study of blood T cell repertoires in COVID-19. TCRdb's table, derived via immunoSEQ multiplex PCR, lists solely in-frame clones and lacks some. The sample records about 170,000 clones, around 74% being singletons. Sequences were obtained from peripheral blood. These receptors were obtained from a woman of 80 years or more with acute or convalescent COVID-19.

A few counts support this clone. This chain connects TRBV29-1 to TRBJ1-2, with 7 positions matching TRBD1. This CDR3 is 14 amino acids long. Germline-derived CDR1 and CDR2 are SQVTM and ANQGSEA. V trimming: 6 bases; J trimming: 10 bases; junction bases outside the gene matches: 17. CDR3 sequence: CSVRSYLDRKLYTF. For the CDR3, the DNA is TGCAGCGTCCGATCCTACCTGGACAGGAAGCTCTACACCTTC.

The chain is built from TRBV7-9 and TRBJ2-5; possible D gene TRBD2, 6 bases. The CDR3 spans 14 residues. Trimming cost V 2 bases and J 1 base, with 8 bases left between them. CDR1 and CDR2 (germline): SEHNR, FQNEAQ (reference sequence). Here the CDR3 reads CASSLLGGQETQYF. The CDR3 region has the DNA TGTGCCAGCAGCTTATTGGGGGGCCAAGAGACCCAGTACTTC.

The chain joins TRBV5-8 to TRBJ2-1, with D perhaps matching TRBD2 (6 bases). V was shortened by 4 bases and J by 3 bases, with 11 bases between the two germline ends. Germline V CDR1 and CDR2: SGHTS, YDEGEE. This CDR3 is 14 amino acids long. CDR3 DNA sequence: TGTGCCAGCAGCCCAGGGAGGTTCTACAATGAGCAGTTCTTC. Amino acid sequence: CASSPGRFYNEQFF.

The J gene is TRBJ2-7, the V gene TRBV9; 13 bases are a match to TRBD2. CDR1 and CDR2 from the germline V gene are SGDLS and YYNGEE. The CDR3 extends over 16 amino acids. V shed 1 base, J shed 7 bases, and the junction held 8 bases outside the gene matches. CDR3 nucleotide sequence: TGTGCCAGCAGCGTATCGGGACTAGCGGGACTTTGGGAGCAGTACTTC. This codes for CASSVSGLAGLWEQYF.

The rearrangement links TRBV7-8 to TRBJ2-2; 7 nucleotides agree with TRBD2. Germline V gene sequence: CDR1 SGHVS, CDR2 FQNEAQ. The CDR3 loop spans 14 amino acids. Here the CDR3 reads CADTSGGGTGELFF. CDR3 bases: TGTGCAGACACCTCTGGCGGGGGCACCGGGGAGCTGTTTTTT.

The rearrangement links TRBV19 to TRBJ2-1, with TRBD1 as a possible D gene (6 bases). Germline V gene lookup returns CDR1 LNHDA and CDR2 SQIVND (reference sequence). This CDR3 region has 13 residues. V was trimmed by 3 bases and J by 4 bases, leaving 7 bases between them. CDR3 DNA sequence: TGTGCCAGTAGTATGGACAGTTACAATGAGCAGTTCTTC. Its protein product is CASSMDSYNEQFF.

This CDR3 reads CAWSVRQGSYQETQYF. The CDR3 region has the DNA TGTGCCTGGAGTGTACGGCAGGGGAGTTATCAAGAGACCCAGTACTTC. The gene calls are TRBV30 and TRBJ2-5, with D possibly TRBD1 on 6 matching bases. CDR3 length: 16 amino acids. Deletions cut 0 bases from V and 2 bases from J, with 16 bases between. CDR1 is GTSNPN, CDR2 SVGIG, per germline (reference sequence).

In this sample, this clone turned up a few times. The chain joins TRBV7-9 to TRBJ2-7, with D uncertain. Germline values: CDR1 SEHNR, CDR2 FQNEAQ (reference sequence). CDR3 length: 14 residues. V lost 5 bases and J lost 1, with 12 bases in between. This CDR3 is CASSLSQHSYEQYF. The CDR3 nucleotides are TGTGCCAGCAGCCTGTCCCAACATTCCTACGAGCAGTACTTC.

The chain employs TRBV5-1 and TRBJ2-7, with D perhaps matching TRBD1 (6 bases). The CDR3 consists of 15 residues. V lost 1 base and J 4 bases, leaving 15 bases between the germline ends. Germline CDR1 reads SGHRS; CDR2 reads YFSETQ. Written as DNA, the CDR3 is TGCGCCAGCAGCTTGATGGGGGCGTTAGTTTACGAGCAGTACTTC. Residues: CASSLMGALVYEQYF.

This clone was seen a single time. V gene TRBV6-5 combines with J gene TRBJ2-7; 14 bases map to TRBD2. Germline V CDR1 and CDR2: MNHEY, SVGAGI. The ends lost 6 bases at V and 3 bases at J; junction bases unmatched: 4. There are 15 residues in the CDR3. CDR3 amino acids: CASRRTSGRFYEQYF. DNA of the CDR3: TGTGCCAGCAGACGGACTAGCGGGAGGTTCTACGAGCAGTACTTC.

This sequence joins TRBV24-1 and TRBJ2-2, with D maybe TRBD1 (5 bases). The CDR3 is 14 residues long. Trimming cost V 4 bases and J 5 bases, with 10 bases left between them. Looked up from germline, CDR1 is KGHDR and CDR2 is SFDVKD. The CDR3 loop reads CATSEGRETGELFF. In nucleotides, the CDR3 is TGTGCCACCAGTGAAGGCAGGGAAACCGGGGAGCTGTTTTTT.

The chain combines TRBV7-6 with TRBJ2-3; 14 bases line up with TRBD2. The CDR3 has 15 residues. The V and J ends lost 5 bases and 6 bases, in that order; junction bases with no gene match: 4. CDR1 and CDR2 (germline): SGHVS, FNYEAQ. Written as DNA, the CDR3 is TGTGCCAGCAGCCTGACTAGCGGGAGGGGTGATACGCAGTATTTT. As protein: CASSLTSGRGDTQYF.